Below, 18 T cell receptor beta chains from the same sample are listed, as sequenced in a study of shared clonotypes between healthy human individuals. Sequencing used immunoSEQ multiplex PCR; TCRdb keeps in-frame clones, though not all of them. The sample has 950,000 to 1,300,000 clones, approximately 70% seen once. The sequencing input was memory CD4+ T cells sorted from blood. Subset defined: CD45RA-negative fraction. Source of these receptors: a man between 18 and 29 years old in good health.

The V gene is TRBV2, the J gene TRBJ2-2, with D unresolved. Germline CDR1 and CDR2: SNHLY and FYNNEI. Between the trimmed V and J ends, which lost 0 bases and 5 bases, there was a span of 7 bases. CDR3 length equals 14 residues. Here the CDR3 reads CASSEALGTGELFF. In DNA, the CDR3 is TGTGCCAGCAGTGAAGCGCTGGGGACCGGGGAGCTGTTTTTT.

The chain links TRBV19 to TRBJ2-3; no reliable D call. Deletions cut 8 bases from V and 5 bases from J, with 11 bases between. The CDR3 contains 12 residues. CDR1 and CDR2 from the germline V gene are LNHDA and SQIVND (reference sequence). CDR3 DNA: TGTGCCAGTGGAGTCCGCGGAGATACGCAGTATTTT. Translating gives CASGVRGDTQYF.

J is TRBJ1-5 and V is TRBV30; D is undetermined. The CDR3 has 17 amino acids. With 2 bases removed from V and 0 bases from J, the gap between germline ends came to 17 bases. Germline-derived CDR1 and CDR2 are GTSNPN and SVGIG (reference sequence). CDR3 nucleotides: TGTGCCTGGAGTCCTGGCCCAGGCACAATTAGCAATCAGCCCCAGCATTTT. It codes for CAWSPGPGTISNQPQHF.

The chain uses TRBV19 and TRBJ2-3; 11 nucleotides line up with TRBD2. The CDR3 is 20 residues long. The J segment lost 1 base and the V segment lost 1 base, leaving 13 bases of the junction unmatched. CDR1 is LNHDA and CDR2 is SQIVND in the germline V gene (reference sequence). The CDR3 loop reads CASSIGLAGRARGGTDTQYF. DNA of the CDR3: TGTGCCAGTAGTATAGGACTAGCGGGACGCGCGAGAGGGGGCACAGATACGCAGTATTTT.

Turning to this clone: Other DNA variants within this sample encode the same CDR3. The rearrangement uses TRBV25-1 and TRBJ1-3; a possible D gene is TRBD1 (5 bases). The V and J ends lost 3 bases and 2 bases respectively, with 8 bases between them. CDR1 and CDR2 from the germline V gene are MGHDK and SYGVNS. This CDR3 is built from 14 residues. CDR3 sequence reads: CASSEQGAGNTIYF. Written as DNA, the CDR3 is TGTGCCAGCAGTGAGCAGGGAGCTGGAAACACCATATATTTT.

The gene calls are TRBV2 and TRBJ2-5, with D perhaps matching TRBD1 (5 bases). Germline lookup yields CDR1 SNHLY and CDR2 FYNNEI. There are 15 residues in the CDR3. V was trimmed by 8 bases and J by 2 bases, leaving 18 bases between them. CDR3 in amino acids: CASDLGAARQETQYF. As DNA, the CDR3 is TGTGCCAGCGATCTAGGGGCGGCGCGACAAGAGACCCAGTACTTC.

This clone was counted a single time. The rearrangement joins TRBV14 to TRBJ2-3; possible D gene TRBD1, 5 bases. V was trimmed by 5 bases and J by 4 bases, leaving 10 bases between them. This CDR3 is 13 amino acids long. Germline lookup yields CDR1 SGHDN and CDR2 FVKESK. CDR3 sequence reads: CASSYLGADTQYF. CDR3 nucleotides: TGTGCCAGCAGCTACCTAGGGGCAGATACGCAGTATTTT.

The chain has TRBV2 and TRBJ2-7; 10 bases agree with TRBD1. With V trimmed by 8 bases and J by 6 bases, 10 bases remained unmatched. Per the germline V gene, CDR1 is SNHLY and CDR2 is FYNNEI. The CDR3 runs 14 residues. CDR3 DNA sequence: TGTGCCAGCGTGGGACAGGGGACTTGGACCGAGCAGTACTTC. Its translation: CASVGQGTWTEQYF.

The count of this clone is one. This chain links TRBV20-1 with TRBJ1-1; D call uncertain. The CDR3 runs 11 residues. V lost 4 bases, J lost 11 bases, and 14 bases lay in between. Germline CDR1 is DFQATT and CDR2 is SNEGSKA (reference sequence). The CDR3, as DNA: TGCAGTGCTACTTCGGGATTGGGGGCTTTCTTT. The encoded protein is CSATSGLGAFF.

This chain uses TRBV11-2 with TRBJ2-5; D is possibly TRBD1 (7 bases). Germline V gives CDR1 SGHAT, CDR2 FQNNGV. Between the trimmed V and J ends, which lost 7 bases and 5 bases, there was a span of 14 bases. CDR3 size: 13 residues. The CDR3 region is CASTRGAAETQYF. CDR3 bases: TGTGCCAGCACCAGGGGGGCTGCGGAGACCCAGTACTTC.

V and J are TRBV7-2 and TRBJ2-3; 8 bases are a match to TRBD2. CDR1 is SGHTA and CDR2 is FQGNSA in the germline V gene. Trimming took 2 bases from V and 2 from J; bases not matched to a gene: 3. This CDR3 is built from 15 residues. The DNA for the CDR3 is TGTGCCAGCAGCTTAAAGCGGGAGCACACAGATACGCAGTATTTT. Translating gives CASSLKREHTDTQYF.

This clone was seen many times. The chain uses TRBV5-1 and TRBJ2-1; 8 nucleotides agree with TRBD2. The CDR3 loop spans 17 amino acids. J gave up 0 bases and V 2 bases, and 7 bases lay outside the gene matches. Germline V gene lookup returns CDR1 SGHRS and CDR2 YFSETQ. CDR3 region: CASSFGSGASSYNEQFF. DNA for the CDR3: TGCGCCAGCAGCTTTGGTAGCGGGGCCAGCTCCTACAATGAGCAGTTCTTC.

This clone was observed a single time. A much more abundant neighbour one base away suggests this may be a read error. Different DNA sequences within this sample yield the same CDR3. This chain links TRBV7-6 with TRBJ2-5; D not certain. Germline CDR1 SGHVS, CDR2 FNYEAQ. This CDR3 has 12 amino acids. The V end lost 1 base, the J end lost 2 bases, and 2 bases lay between the germline ends. The CDR3 is CASSLGQETQYF. In DNA, the CDR3 is TGTGCCAGCAGCTTAGGGCAAGAGACCCAGTACTTC.

This clone was observed many times. V is TRBV7-9 and J is TRBJ1-3; unclear D gene. The germline V gene has CDR1 SEHNR and CDR2 FQNEAQ (reference sequence). V dropped 0 bases and J dropped 4 bases, with 7 bases sitting between them. This CDR3 region has 14 residues. The CDR3, as DNA: TGTGCCAGCAGCTTAGCCATCCGGGGAAACACCATATATTTT. Translating gives CASSLAIRGNTIYF.

The sample holds a few counts of this clone. Within the sample, other DNA sequences also encode this same CDR3. The gene calls are TRBV2 and TRBJ2-7; a weak D match, TRBD1 (5 bases). Trimming took 5 bases from V and 2 from J, leaving 7 bases between them. This CDR3 is 12 amino acids long. The V gene's germline CDR1 is SNHLY and CDR2 FYNNEI. CDR3 sequence (DNA): TGTGCCAGCAGTCAGGGAACCTACGAGCAGTACTTC. This sequence encodes CASSQGTYEQYF.

V and J are TRBV28 and TRBJ2-1; maybe TRBD2 (5 bases). CDR3 size: 17 residues. V dropped 7 bases and J dropped 0 bases, with 19 bases sitting between them. Per germline, CDR1 MDHEN and CDR2 SYDVKM. As DNA, the CDR3 is TGTGCCAGCATTCCCCGTCGGGGTTGGGGCTCCTACAATGAGCAGTTCTTC. Protein sequence: CASIPRRGWGSYNEQFF.

Of note for this clone: At the DNA level, this CDR3 is encoded by other sequences in the same sample as well. The rearrangement links TRBV5-4 to TRBJ2-7, with a tentative D call TRBD1 (6 bases). The V gene lost 0 bases and the J gene lost 3 bases, with 10 bases spanning the gap. CDR3 length equals 14 residues. Germline CDR1 SGHNT, CDR2 YYREEE (reference sequence). In nucleotides, the CDR3 is TGTGCCAGCAGCTTGGGGCAGGGGATCTACGAGCAGTACTTC. Its translation is CASSLGQGIYEQYF.

This chain joins TRBV6-5 and TRBJ2-6; D is unresolved. Trimming stripped 11 bases from V and 1 base from J, with 12 bases between. This CDR3 comprises 14 residues. Germline V gene sequence: CDR1 MNHEY, CDR2 SVGAGI. CDR3 DNA sequence: TGTGCCGCGAGACCACTATCTGGGGCCAACGTCCTGACTTTC. It codes for CAARPLSGANVLTF.